These 27 T cell receptor beta chains originate from one sample sequenced in a study of blood T cell repertoires in COVID-19. Repertoires were generated with immunoSEQ multiplex PCR, while TCRdb's copy carries only in-frame clones and drops some. The repertoire has around 250,000 clones, almost 85% of them found once; the top ten carry 1.5% to 2%. What was sequenced was peripheral blood. These receptor sequences come from a woman older than 75 with acute or convalescent COVID-19.

On this clone itself: The same CDR3 also results from other DNA sequences found in this sample. The rearrangement joins TRBV18 to TRBJ2-7; 7 bases match TRBD2. CDR1 and CDR2 (germline): KGHSH, LQKENI. Trimming removed 3 bases from V and 6 bases from J; junction bases left unmatched: 5. There are 13 residues in the CDR3. As DNA, the CDR3 is TGTGCCAGCTCACCCGGGACTACGGGCGAGCAGTACTTC. This gives the protein CASSPGTTGEQYF.

The chain carries TRBV9 and TRBJ2-7, with 8 bases fitting TRBD2. The CDR3 spans 16 residues. With 1 base clipped from V and 6 bases from J, the junction kept 12 bases outside the gene matches. The germline gives CDR1 SGDLS, CDR2 YYNGEE. The CDR3 loop is CASSVTAGLVFGEQYF. In DNA, the CDR3 is TGTGCCAGCAGCGTAACCGCGGGACTAGTTTTTGGCGAGCAGTACTTC. Using reference TRBV9 and TRBJ2-7 for the parts outside the CDR3, the full variable domain is DSGVTQTPKHLITATGQRVTLRCSPRSGDLSVYWYQQSLDQGLQFLIQYYNGEERAKGNILERFSAQQFPDLHSELNLSSLELGDSALYFCASSVTAGLVFGEQYFGPGTRLTVT.

The chain recombines TRBV6-5 with TRBJ2-1; TRBD1 matches 8 bases. The trim removed 6 bases at V and 0 bases at J, leaving 4 bases unmatched. Germline V gene data show CDR1 as MNHEY and CDR2 as SVGAGI. The CDR3 is made up of 15 amino acids. CDR3 sequence reads: CASRSDRASYNEQFF. CDR3 bases: TGTGCCAGCAGATCGGACAGGGCCTCCTACAATGAGCAGTTCTTC.

The rearrangement uses TRBV7-3 and TRBJ1-1; a weak D match, TRBD1 (5 bases). The V gene lost 5 bases and the J gene lost 7 bases, with 11 bases spanning the gap. This CDR3 spans 12 amino acids. Germline V gene lookup returns CDR1 SGHTA and CDR2 FQGTGA. CDR3 DNA: TGTGCCAGCAGCAAACCGGGGGGTGAAGCTTTCTTT. Amino acids: CASSKPGGEAFF.

The J gene is TRBJ1-1, the V gene TRBV5-4; D not certain. The CDR3 spans 13 residues. Germline V gene data show CDR1 as SGHNT and CDR2 as YYREEE (reference sequence). The V gene lost 4 bases and the J gene lost 5 bases, with 12 bases spanning the gap. This CDR3 reads CASSMYRGTEAFF. DNA of the CDR3: TGTGCCAGCAGCATGTACAGAGGGACTGAAGCTTTCTTT. Supplemented by reference TRBV5-4 and TRBJ1-1, the full variable domain reads ETGVTQSPTHLIKTRGQQVTLRCSSQSGHNTVSWYQQALGQGPQFIFQYYREEENGRGNFPPRFSGLQFPNYSSELNVNALELDDSALYLCASSMYRGTEAFFGQGTRLTVV.

The chain couples TRBV4-3 to TRBJ1-6; D may be TRBD1 (5 bases). V gave up 3 bases and J gave up 7 bases, with 13 bases separating them. The germline V gene encodes CDR1 LGHNA and CDR2 YSLEER. This CDR3 spans 15 amino acids. The CDR3 loop is CASSHGGVSNSPLHF. DNA for the CDR3: TGCGCCAGCAGCCATGGGGGGGTCTCCAATTCACCCCTCCACTTT.

V is TRBV5-5 and J is TRBJ1-3; D possibly corresponds to TRBD1 (5 bases). CDR1 is SGHKS, CDR2 YYEKEE, per germline (reference sequence). There are 15 residues in the CDR3. Trimming took 0 bases from V and 2 from J, leaving 9 bases between them. The CDR3 nucleotides are TGTGCCAGCAGCTTGGGGGCAGGGCCTGGAAACACCATATATTTT. Its translation: CASSLGAGPGNTIYF. The whole variable domain, remainder taken from reference TRBV5-5 and TRBJ1-3, is DAGVTQSPTHLIKTRGQQVTLRCSPISGHKSVSWYQQVLGQGPQFIFQYYEKEERGRGNFPDRFSARQFPNYSSELNVNALLLGDSALYLCASSLGAGPGNTIYFGEGSWLTVV.

The J gene is TRBJ1-2, the V gene TRBV4-1; D call uncertain. Germline V lookup: CDR1 MGHRA, CDR2 YSYEKL. Deletions cut 1 base from V and 1 base from J, with 7 bases between. This CDR3 is 14 amino acids long. CDR3 nucleotides: TGCGCCAGCAGCCAAGTAGCGGTTAACTATGGCTACACCTTC. Protein product: CASSQVAVNYGYTF.

The chain uses TRBV3-1 (or the pseudogene TRBV3-2) and TRBJ2-1, with 9 nucleotides matching TRBD1. The trim removed 4 bases at V and 6 bases at J, leaving 4 bases unmatched. Germline V lookup: CDR1 LGHDT, CDR2 YNNKEL (reference sequence). This CDR3 comprises 14 residues. In DNA, the CDR3 is TGTGCCAGCAGCCTACAGGGGGCTGGCAATGAGCAGTTCTTC. Translated, it gives CASSLQGAGNEQFF.

This clone showed up just once. The V call is TRBV2, the J call TRBJ1-4; TRBD1 might be the D (5 bases). This CDR3 is 14 amino acids long. V was trimmed by 8 bases and J by 4 bases, leaving 14 bases between them. Germline-derived CDR1 and CDR2 are SNHLY and FYNNEI. The CDR3: CASAQGRYNEKLFF. DNA of the CDR3: TGTGCCAGCGCCCAGGGAAGGTATAATGAAAAACTGTTTTTT.

CDR3 coding DNA: TGTGCCAGCACCCCGAGGTACCCCAATTCACCCCTCCACTTT. Translation: CASTPRYPNSPLHF. The rearrangement joins TRBV6-5 to TRBJ1-6; D is undetermined. The germline gives CDR1 MNHEY, CDR2 SVGAGI. Deletions cut 7 bases from V and 7 bases from J, with 14 bases between. The CDR3 has 14 residues.

This CDR3 reads CASSLESGTDTQYF. The CDR3 DNA reads TGTGCCAGCAGCTTGGAATCCGGCACAGATACGCAGTATTTT. This chain connects TRBV5-8 to TRBJ2-3, with D unclear. There are 14 residues in the CDR3. In germline, CDR1 is SGHTS, CDR2 YDEGEE. V dropped 0 bases and J dropped 1 base, with 6 bases sitting between them.

The CDR3 DNA is TGCGCCAGCAGTGGGACTTGGGAGCAGTACTTC. It specifies CASSGTWEQYF. The V gene is TRBV10-1, the J gene TRBJ2-7, with D possibly matching TRBD2 (5 bases). CDR3 length: 11 amino acids. The germline V gene has CDR1 WNHNN and CDR2 SYGVQD (reference sequence). Trimming pared 4 bases from V and 7 bases from J, leaving 8 bases between.

The rearrangement uses TRBV7-3 and TRBJ2-7; D possibly corresponds to TRBD1 (6 bases). The CDR3 sequence is 14 residues long. V lost 2 bases and J lost 2, with 10 bases in between. The germline CDR1 and CDR2 sequences are SGHTA and FQGTGA. The CDR3 loop is CASSLGRGAYEQYF. CDR3 coding DNA: TGTGCCAGCAGCTTAGGCAGGGGCGCCTACGAGCAGTACTTC.

This clone was seen a handful of times. The rearrangement uses TRBV4-2 and TRBJ1-6; 10 bases are a match to TRBD1. This CDR3 is built from 15 residues. Germline V gives CDR1 LGHNA, CDR2 YNFKEQ. The trim removed 2 bases at V and 9 bases at J, leaving 4 bases unmatched. This CDR3 is CASSQTDRGLSPLHF. The CDR3 DNA is TGTGCCAGCAGCCAAACCGACAGGGGGCTTTCACCCCTCCACTTT.

This clone was observed at least ten times. The rearrangement uses TRBV5-1 and TRBJ1-2; 9 bases agree with TRBD1. Germline V CDR1 and CDR2: SGHRS, YFSETQ. The CDR3 covers 14 residues. V trimming: 3 bases; J trimming: 6 bases; junction bases outside the gene matches: 6. CDR3 protein: CASSWGTGSNGYTF. CDR3 DNA: TGCGCCAGCAGCTGGGGGACAGGGAGTAATGGCTACACCTTC. The complete variable domain, with remaining parts taken from reference TRBV5-1 and TRBJ1-2, reads KAGVTQTPRYLIKTRGQQVTLSCSPISGHRSVSWYQQTPGQGLQFLFEYFSETQRNKGNFPGRFSGRQFSNSRSEMNVSTLELGDSALYLCASSWGTGSNGYTFGSGTRLTVV.

The chain has TRBV6-2 or TRBV6-3 and TRBJ1-4; 9 bases map to TRBD1. Germline V gene lookup returns CDR1 MNHEY and CDR2 SVGEGT. The CDR3 extends over 15 amino acids. V dropped 6 bases and J dropped 8; count of bases not matched to a gene: 10. The CDR3 bases are TGTGCCAGCAGCCACAGGGGGCCCCATGGAGAAAAACTGTTTTTT. It is translated as CASSHRGPHGEKLFF.

This clone has more than one count but fewer than ten. The chain couples TRBV5-4 to TRBJ2-5, with TRBD2 matching over 7 bases. CDR1 is SGHNT and CDR2 is YYREEE in the germline V gene (reference sequence). The J segment lost 5 bases and the V segment lost 5 bases, leaving 15 bases of the junction unmatched. This CDR3 is built from 16 residues. CDR3 in amino acids: CASRQTWEGRVETQYF. DNA for the CDR3: TGTGCCAGCAGACAAACCTGGGAGGGAAGGGTGGAGACCCAGTACTTC.

This chain links TRBV7-9 with TRBJ2-5; 7 bases are a match to TRBD2. The ends lost 5 bases at V and 1 base at J; junction bases unmatched: 10. Germline-derived CDR1 and CDR2 are SEHNR and FQNEAQ (reference sequence). CDR3 length: 16 amino acids. The CDR3 protein is CASSIQSGRIQETQYF. The CDR3, as DNA: TGTGCCAGCAGCATTCAGTCCGGGAGGATCCAAGAGACCCAGTACTTC.

The rearrangement links TRBV4-2 to TRBJ2-1, with D perhaps TRBD1 (5 bases). CDR3 length: 17 amino acids. Germline V lookup: CDR1 LGHNA, CDR2 YNFKEQ. Trimming shortened V by 0 bases and J by 1 base, and 13 bases separated the two germline ends. CDR3 coding DNA: TGTGCCAGCAGCCAAGATCGCGGTCAGGGATCCTACAATGAGCAGTTCTTC. Its translation is CASSQDRGQGSYNEQFF.

The V gene is TRBV7-2, the J gene TRBJ1-2, with D possibly matching TRBD1 (5 bases). V was shortened by 1 base and J by 8 bases, with 20 bases between the two germline ends. The V gene's germline CDR1 is SGHTA and CDR2 FQGNSA. The CDR3 length is 16 residues. CDR3 bases: TGTGCCAGCAGCTTAGGAGTAGGCGGGACGATCTGGGGCTACACCTTC. Protein: CASSLGVGGTIWGYTF.

The J gene is TRBJ2-3, the V gene TRBV6-2 or TRBV6-3; 7 bases line up with TRBD2. The CDR3 runs 18 residues. V shed 5 bases, J shed 0 bases, and the junction held 14 bases outside the gene matches. The germline gives CDR1 MNHEY, CDR2 SVGEGT. The CDR3 spells CASSMGLTSGVSTDTQYF. CDR3 sequence (DNA): TGTGCCAGCAGTATGGGGCTGACGAGCGGGGTAAGCACAGATACGCAGTATTTT.

This clone was seen only a few times. The J gene is TRBJ2-7, the V gene TRBV5-6; 8 nucleotides line up with TRBD2. CDR1 is SGHDT and CDR2 is YYEEEE in the germline V gene. The CDR3 runs 16 residues. Trimming removed 0 bases from V and 1 base from J; junction bases left unmatched: 6. Here the CDR3 reads CASSLGAGARSYEQYF. The CDR3 region has the DNA TGTGCCAGCAGCTTGGGAGCGGGGGCGAGATCCTACGAGCAGTACTTC.

This chain connects TRBV9 to TRBJ1-1; no firm D call. Germline assignment: CDR1 SGDLS and CDR2 YYNGEE. Trimming stripped 3 bases from V and 3 bases from J, with 9 bases between. The CDR3 sequence is 13 residues long. The CDR3 sequence: CASSEVADTEAFF. The CDR3 nucleotides read TGTGCCAGCAGCGAGGTCGCGGACACTGAAGCTTTCTTT.

The chain couples TRBV9 to TRBJ1-6, with 9 bases matching TRBD1. The CDR3 loop spans 17 amino acids. V lost 3 bases to trimming and J lost 7 bases; unmatched junction nucleotides: 11. CDR1 is SGDLS and CDR2 is YYNGEE in the germline V gene. CDR3 DNA: TGTGCCAGCAGCGGGGGACAGGGTACGCCGGGGAATTCACCCCTCCACTTT. This sequence encodes CASSGGQGTPGNSPLHF.

The CDR3 loop reads CASSVDLAGGNYGYTF. The DNA of the CDR3 is TGTGCCAGCAGCGTAGATTTGGCGGGGGGGAACTATGGCTACACCTTC. This chain uses TRBV9 with TRBJ1-2; possibly TRBD1 for D (5 bases). Trimming removed 0 bases at V and 2 bases at J, with 14 bases between. The CDR3 length is 16 residues. CDR1 and CDR2 from the germline V gene are SGDLS and YYNGEE.

V is TRBV28 and J is TRBJ2-3; possible D gene TRBD1, 7 bases. CDR1 is MDHEN and CDR2 is SYDVKM in the germline V gene. The V gene lost 5 bases and the J gene lost 2 bases, with 11 bases spanning the gap. The CDR3 sequence is 14 residues long. CDR3: CASSGGGNTDTQYF. The CDR3 region has the DNA TGTGCCAGCAGTGGAGGGGGCAACACAGATACGCAGTATTTT.